One and the same sample provided the 20 T cell receptor beta chains below, sequenced in a study of molecular identifiers for immune sequencing clone quantification. TCRdb analysed the PCR reads with MiXCR anew, one entry per CDR3 protein. The repertoire holds about 500,000 distinct CDR3 sequences, with about 25% as singletons. The specimen was naive CD8+ T cells from blood, with Jurkat cell RNA spiked in. The sample's subset: FACS-sorted CD8+CD4-CCR7+CD45RA+ naive T cells. These receptors were obtained from a human donor in good health. Some libraries in this study had Jurkat cell RNA spiked in.

Remarks on this clonotype: This may be a read error: a much more frequent sequence differs by one nucleotide. The chain is built from TRBV7-9 and TRBJ1-1, with D hard to call. The CDR3 sequence is 12 residues long. Germline V gene lookup returns CDR1 SEHNR and CDR2 FQNEAQ (reference sequence). V lost 5 bases to trimming and J lost 11 bases, with 15 bases between them. The CDR3 here is CASSIDALEAFF. The CDR3 DNA reads TGTGCCAGCAGCATAGACGCCCTGGAGGCTTTCTTT.

This clonotype was counted only a few times. The chain links TRBV19 to TRBJ2-7; 10 bases align to TRBD1. The CDR3 consists of 15 residues. With 7 bases clipped from V and 3 bases from J, the junction kept 9 bases outside the gene matches. Germline-derived CDR1 and CDR2 are LNHDA and SQIVND (reference sequence). CDR3 coding DNA: TGTGCCAGTACCCCCGGGACAGGGGTTATCTACGAGCAGTACTTC. As protein: CASTPGTGVIYEQYF.

This clonotype was seen more than once but under ten times. This rearrangement joins TRBV6-2 or TRBV6-3 to TRBJ2-2; 7 nucleotides line up with TRBD1. Germline CDR1 and CDR2: MNHEY and SVGEGT. The CDR3 is made up of 13 amino acids. V lost 5 bases and J lost 3; bases outside the gene matches: 0. This CDR3 is CASSGTDTGELFF. The CDR3 region has the DNA TGTGCCAGCAGTGGGACAGACACCGGGGAGCTGTTTTTT.

This clonotype appeared a few times. The CDR3: CASSDWGAEYEQYF. The CDR3 nucleotides are TGTGCCAGCAGTGATTGGGGCGCCGAGTACGAGCAGTACTTC. The V call is TRBV2, the J call TRBJ2-7; tentatively, D is TRBD1 (5 bases). Looked up from germline, CDR1 is SNHLY and CDR2 is FYNNEI. This CDR3 is built from 14 residues. Deletions cut 3 bases from V and 4 bases from J, with 13 bases between.

The V call is TRBV12-3 or TRBV12-4, the J call TRBJ2-3; 9 positions agree with TRBD2. This CDR3 comprises 16 residues. Trimming cost V 0 bases and J 4 bases; bases outside gene matches: 5. The CDR3 sequence is CASSLAFEREADTQYF. CDR3 sequence (DNA): TGTGCCAGCAGTTTAGCGTTCGAGCGGGAGGCAGATACGCAGTATTTT.

This clonotype occurred a few times. CDR3 nucleotide sequence: TGCAGTGCTAGCCGGACGACCGACTATGGCTACACCTTC. Encoded protein: CSASRTTDYGYTF. This rearrangement joins TRBV20-1 to TRBJ1-2; D is undetermined. CDR3 length: 13 amino acids. Trimming stripped 3 bases from V and 3 bases from J, with 11 bases between. Germline loops: CDR1 DFQATT, CDR2 SNEGSKA (reference sequence).

This sequence joins TRBV15 and TRBJ2-2, with 7 positions matching TRBD2. J lost 0 bases, V lost 1 base, and 14 bases had no gene match. This CDR3 has 20 amino acids. CDR1 is LNHNV and CDR2 is YYDKDF in the germline V gene (reference sequence). The CDR3 sequence is CATSRGILALVPANTGELFF. The CDR3 coding sequence is TGTGCCACCAGCAGAGGTATACTAGCGCTTGTTCCCGCGAACACCGGGGAGCTGTTTTTT. Full variable domain (outside the CDR3, taken from reference TRBV15 and TRBJ2-2): DAMVIQNPRYQVTQFGKPVTLSCSQTLNHNVMYWYQQKSSQAPKLLFHYYDKDFNNEADTPDNFQSRRPNTSFCFLDIRSPGLGDTAMYLCATSRGILALVPANTGELFFGEGSRLTVL.

This clonotype was seen once. CDR3 sequence (DNA): TGTGCCGGCGGTCAAGGGAACACTGAAGCTTTCTTT. Encoded protein: CAGGQGNTEAFF. V usage is TRBV2 and J usage is TRBJ1-1; D remains ambiguous. Trimming shortened V by 11 bases and J by 1 base, and 11 bases separated the two germline ends. The CDR3 runs 12 residues. Germline V gene sequence: CDR1 SNHLY, CDR2 FYNNEI.

This clonotype was found a few times. CDR3 residues: CASDNSGGIAPETQYF. The DNA of the CDR3 is TGTGCCAGTGATAATTCAGGGGGAATCGCTCCGGAGACCCAGTACTTC. The chain has TRBV19 and TRBJ2-5; 7 bases match TRBD1. The CDR3 runs to 16 residues. Trimming at V came to 8 bases and at J to 5 bases, leaving 17 bases not matched to a gene. Germline-derived CDR1 and CDR2 are LNHDA and SQIVND (reference sequence).

This clonotype was seen more than once but under ten times. The rearrangement links TRBV6-2 or TRBV6-3 to TRBJ2-3; 9 nucleotides line up with TRBD2. V lost 6 bases, J lost 4 bases, and 14 bases stayed unmatched. The CDR3 is made up of 17 amino acids. The germline V gene encodes CDR1 MNHEY and CDR2 SVGEGT. Here the CDR3 DNA reads TGTGCCAGCAGCTTCACAGTGCGGGGGGGCCTCGCAGATACGCAGTATTTT. Translated, it gives CASSFTVRGGLADTQYF.

The chain links TRBV19 to TRBJ2-7; no reliable D call. Germline V lookup: CDR1 LNHDA, CDR2 SQIVND (reference sequence). The CDR3 sequence is 14 residues long. The V end lost 3 bases, the J end lost 0 bases, and 9 bases lay between the germline ends. This chain's CDR3 is CASSIGQPSYEQYF. CDR3 coding DNA: TGTGCCAGTAGTATCGGGCAGCCCTCCTACGAGCAGTACTTC.

With respect to this clonotype: Since no conserved phenylalanine or tryptophan closes the CDR3, a read error is the likely cause. The chain employs TRBV27 and TRBJ1-1, with no clear D. V lost 0 bases and J 10 bases, leaving 15 bases between the germline ends. This CDR3 region has 14 residues. Germline V gene sequence: CDR1 MNHEY, CDR2 SMNVEV (reference sequence). The DNA for the CDR3 is TGTGCCAGCAGTTTATCGAACGCGAACCCTGCAGCTTTCTCT. This gives the protein CASSLSNANPAAFS.

To note about this clonotype: The missing conserved phenylalanine or tryptophan at the end of this CDR3 makes a read error likely. V gene TRBV5-4 combines with J gene TRBJ2-5; 10 bases fit TRBD2. CDR1 and CDR2 from the germline V gene are SGHNT and YYREEE (reference sequence). The CDR3 is 15 residues long. V lost 5 bases and J lost 2; bases outside the gene matches: 6. CDR3 amino acids: CASRLAGHLQETQYS. The CDR3 DNA is TGTGCCAGCAGACTAGCGGGGCACCTTCAAGAGACCCAGTACTCC.

The CDR3 spells CASSPYERKNIQYF. The CDR3 DNA reads as TGTGCCAGCTCACCATATGAGCGGAAAAACATTCAGTACTTC. The chain uses TRBV18 and TRBJ2-4, with a weak D call TRBD2 (5 bases). The germline gives CDR1 KGHSH, CDR2 LQKENI. The CDR3 totals 14 residues. V lost 2 bases and J 4 bases, leaving 9 bases between the germline ends.

Remarks on this clonotype: An end of the junction does not agree with germline; a read error may underlie this. The chain uses TRBV7-6 and TRBJ2-5, with D unresolved. Germline CDR1 is SGHVS and CDR2 is FNYEAQ. The CDR3 has 11 residues. CDR3 DNA: TGTGCCAGCAGCGTTCAAGAGGCCCAGTACTTC. The encoded protein is CASSVQEAQYF.

This clonotype was seen ten or more times. As DNA, the CDR3 is TGTGCCAGCAGCTTTGAGGGGACAGACTACGAGCAGTACTTC. As protein: CASSFEGTDYEQYF. This chain connects TRBV7-8 to TRBJ2-7; 7 bases are a match to TRBD1. Germline trimming cut 3 bases from V and 3 bases from J; bases unmatched to any gene: 5. There are 14 residues in the CDR3. Per germline, CDR1 SGHVS and CDR2 FQNEAQ.

Only a few counts were recorded for this clonotype. The rearrangement joins TRBV9 to TRBJ2-7; 8 bases agree with TRBD2. Per the germline V gene, CDR1 is SGDLS and CDR2 is YYNGEE. Trimming cost V 2 bases and J 4 bases; bases outside gene matches: 5. The CDR3 contains 14 residues. The CDR3: CASSVGSGEYEQYF. As DNA, the CDR3 is TGTGCCAGCAGCGTTGGTAGCGGGGAGTACGAGCAGTACTTC.

The chain uses TRBV7-9 and TRBJ1-2, with TRBD1 matching 10 bases. CDR3 length equals 15 residues. V was pared by 5 bases and J by 6 bases, with 9 bases of the junction left unmatched. From germline, CDR1 is SEHNR and CDR2 FQNEAQ (reference sequence). The chain's CDR3 is CASSPPGTGVNGYTF. The DNA for the CDR3 is TGTGCCAGCAGCCCACCCGGGACAGGGGTTAATGGCTACACCTTC.

For this clonotype: A much larger clone differs from this one at a single base, so this may be a read error. This chain uses TRBV7-2 with TRBJ2-7, with D possibly matching TRBD2 (5 bases). The CDR3 has 15 amino acids. Germline CDR1 is SGHTA and CDR2 is FQGNSA. The CDR3 sequence is CGSSLVWGEAYEQYF. CDR3 sequence (DNA): TGTGGCAGCAGCTTAGTTTGGGGAGAGGCCTACGAGCAGTACTTC.

Turning to this clonotype: A read error is possible here, since a much larger clone lies one base away. The genes are TRBV29-1 and TRBJ2-3; D is unclear. From germline, CDR1 is SQVTM and CDR2 ANQGSEA. Trimming shortened V by 4 bases and J by 5 bases, and 10 bases separated the two germline ends. This CDR3 has 12 residues. The CDR3, as DNA: TGCAGCGTTGCCACAGAGGTAGATACGCAGTATTTT. Translation: CSVATEVDTQYF.